This T cell receptor (beta chain) was observed in a study of T cell responses to AZD1222 COVID-19 vaccine. Study-wide points: Vaccine-associated CD4 TCRs spanned spike, dominant at 160-218 and 743-854.

To note about this clone: The target antigen is unknown.

The junction had 8 bases not matched to a gene; V was cut back by 9 bases and J by 6 bases. CDR3 length: 13 amino acids. From germline, CDR1 is KGHSH and CDR2 LQKENI. Assay used: immunoSEQ multiplex PCR; TCRdb lists only in-frame clones, some missing. The table records about 68,000 clones, about 90% of them present only once. The chain is built from TRBV18 and TRBJ2-7, with 10 nucleotides matching TRBD1. This receptor was taken from an adult in good health. Sequenced material: peripheral blood, taken on day 0 of AZD1222 vaccination. The DNA for the CDR3 is TGTGCCAGTTTCCGACAGGGGGCGAGCGAGCAGTACTTC. It specifies CASFRQGASEQYF.